This TCR beta chain is from a study of T cell changes during pregnancy in multiple sclerosis. This CDR3 contains 18 residues. V lost 3 bases and J lost 3; bases outside the gene matches: 16. Germline-derived CDR1 and CDR2 are SEHNR and FQNEAQ (reference sequence). Profiling relied on immunoSEQ multiplex PCR, and the TCRdb table lists in-frame clones only, not all of them. The sample lists approximately 41,000 clones, roughly 87% occurring once. The clonotype comes from a female donor with multiple sclerosis, enrolled in a pregnancy study. This chain uses TRBV7-9 with TRBJ1-1; 7 bases agree with TRBD1. The sample here was CD4+ T cells from peripheral blood mononuclear cells, taken in the first trimester of pregnancy. The CDR3 is CASSFFPLRTGPYTEAFF. CDR3 bases: TGTGCCAGCAGCTTCTTCCCCCTGCGGACAGGCCCGTACACTGAAGCTTTCTTT. The entire variable domain, with the rest obtained from reference TRBV7-9 and TRBJ1-1, is as follows: DTGVSQNPRHKITKRGQNVTFRCDPISEHNRLYWYRQTLGQGPEFLTYFQNEAQLEKSRLLSDRFSAERPKGSFSTLEIQRTEQGDSAMYLCASSFFPLRTGPYTEAFFGQGTRLTVV.